The following is a T cell receptor beta chain sequence with its context. What it binds is not known. Researchers ran the PCR with 60 Vbeta and 13 Jbeta primers. Clones were sequenced by immunoSEQ multiplex PCR, and TCRdb holds only the in-frame ones, with some missing. The profile shows tens of thousands of clones, approximately 71% of them singletons. The data derive from a study of cytomegalovirus exposure and HLA in healthy donors. Study-level results: Upon later analysis, TCR association rates were observed to vary by HLA locus, being highest for DRB1 and lowest for HLA-C. Specificity of a few CMV-associated chains for CMV antigens was verified in vitro.

The clonotype comes from a man in his forties or fifties in good health and CMV-seronegative. Sequencing was carried out using PBMCs.

CDR3 in DNA: TGTGCCAGCAGTGAAGAGGCGCGGGTAGCGGGAGGATTGTATGAGCAGTTCTTC. It translates to CASSEEARVAGGLYEQFF. The V and J genes are TRBV6-1 and TRBJ2-1, with 10 bases aligning to TRBD2. Germline V gene data show CDR1 as MNHNS and CDR2 as SASEGT. The V segment lost 1 base and the J segment 8 bases; nucleotides outside the gene matches: 14. This CDR3 contains 18 residues.